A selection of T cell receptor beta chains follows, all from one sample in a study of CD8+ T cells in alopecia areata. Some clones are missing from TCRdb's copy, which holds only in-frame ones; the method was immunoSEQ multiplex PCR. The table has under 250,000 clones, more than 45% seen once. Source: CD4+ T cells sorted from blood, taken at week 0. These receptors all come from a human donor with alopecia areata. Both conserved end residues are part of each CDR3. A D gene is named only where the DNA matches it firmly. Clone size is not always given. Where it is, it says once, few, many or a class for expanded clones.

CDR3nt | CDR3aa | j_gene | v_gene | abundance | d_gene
TGCAGCATACGGGACAACACCTACGAGCAGTACTTC | CSIRDNTYEQYF | TRBJ2-7 | TRBV29-1 | few | NA
TGTGCCAGCCAGGGGACAGTCTATGGCTACACCTTC | CASQGTVYGYTF | TRBJ1-2 | TRBV2 | NA | TRBD1
TGTGCCAGCTCACCACCTCGGGGAGCGAATCGCGAGCAGTACTTC | CASSPPRGANREQYF | TRBJ2-7 | TRBV18 | NA | NA
TGTGCCAGCAGCGTATCGGGGCAGGTTAATGAAAAACTGTTTTTT | CASSVSGQVNEKLFF | TRBJ1-4 | TRBV9 | NA | NA
TGTGCCTGGAATCCAGACATGAACACTGAAGCTTTCTTT | CAWNPDMNTEAFF | TRBJ1-1 | TRBV30 | NA | NA
TGTGCCAGCAGTCCGCCCGGATTTAGCAATCAGCCCCAGCATTTT | CASSPPGFSNQPQHF | TRBJ1-5 | TRBV28 | few | NA
TGTGCCTGGAGGGTACTAGCGGCTAGCACAGATACGCAGTATTTT | CAWRVLAASTDTQYF | TRBJ2-3 | TRBV30 | NA | TRBD2
TGTGCCAGCAGCTTAGGGCCGGGGCGGAACACTGAAGCTTTCTTT | CASSLGPGRNTEAFF | TRBJ1-1 | TRBV11-2 | few | NA
TGTGCCAGCAGTCGACAGGGGGCAGGGAACACTGAAGCTTTCTTT | CASSRQGAGNTEAFF | TRBJ1-1 | TRBV27 | NA | TRBD1
TGTGCCAGCAAGATATTACAGGGAATCCACTATGGCTACACCTTC | CASKILQGIHYGYTF | TRBJ1-2 | TRBV6-5 | NA | NA
TGTGCCCGAAGGAGGGGGAGCGGTATGAACACTGAAGCTTTCTTT | CARRRGSGMNTEAFF | TRBJ1-1 | TRBV2 | NA | NA
TGTGCCAGCAAGGGGACGGGTAACACAGATACGCAGTATTTT | CASKGTGNTDTQYF | TRBJ2-3 | TRBV6-5 | NA | NA
TGCGCCAGCAGCCAAGATTCCCGGGGCCCTCGGATGAACACTGAAGCTTTCTTT | CASSQDSRGPRMNTEAFF | TRBJ1-1 | TRBV4-1 | few | NA
TGTGCCAGCAGTTACTCGTCACTAGCGGGAGGGTACGAGCAGTACTTC | CASSYSSLAGGYEQYF | TRBJ2-7 | TRBV6-5 | NA | TRBD2
TGCAGCGTTGGCGGAGGTAATGAAAAACTGTTTTTT | CSVGGGNEKLFF | TRBJ1-4 | TRBV29-1 | NA | NA
TGTGCCAGTAGTATTCGGGGGATCTATGGCTACACCTTC | CASSIRGIYGYTF | TRBJ1-2 | TRBV19 | few | NA
TGCGCCAGCAGCGTCGCAGGGAATTCGGGAACTGAAGCTTTCTTT | CASSVAGNSGTEAFF | TRBJ1-1 | TRBV5-1 | few | NA
TGCAGTGCTAGAGGGGAGACCTTCTACACCTTC | CSARGETFYTF | TRBJ1-2 | TRBV20-1 | NA | NA
TGCGCCAGCAGTGATCCAGGGTTGGGCCAAGAGACCCAGTACTTC | CASSDPGLGQETQYF | TRBJ2-5 | TRBV10-1 | NA | NA
TGTGCCAGCAGCTTAGCGACCGGGGTCGACGAGCAGTACTTC | CASSLATGVDEQYF | TRBJ2-7 | TRBV7-9 | NA | NA
TGCAGCGTTGTGAGGGTTAACACCATATATTTT | CSVVRVNTIYF | TRBJ1-3 | TRBV29-1 | NA | NA
TGTGCCAGCAGATTACAGGGAGAGGGTAATTCACCCCTCCACTTT | CASRLQGEGNSPLHF | TRBJ1-6 | TRBV28 | NA | NA
TGTGCCTGGAGTGTACAGGGGGGCCCGAGCAATCAGCCCCAGCATTTT | CAWSVQGGPSNQPQHF | TRBJ1-5 | TRBV30 | NA | TRBD1
TGTGCCAGCAGCTTGGCCCGTGGGGCTAGCGTGGAGACCCAGTACTTC | CASSLARGASVETQYF | TRBJ2-5 | TRBV5-4 | NA | NA
TGTGCCAGCAGTTCCATCCGGGACAGGGGGCTAGGAGAGACCCAGTACTTC | CASSSIRDRGLGETQYF | TRBJ2-5 | TRBV28 | few | TRBD1
TGTGCCTGGAGCCCGGGACTAGCGGGGTTTACAGATACGCAGTATTTT | CAWSPGLAGFTDTQYF | TRBJ2-3 | TRBV30 | NA | TRBD2
TGTGCCAGCAGCGAACAGGGGGTCGGGGAGCTGTTTTTT | CASSEQGVGELFF | TRBJ2-2 | TRBV2 | NA | TRBD1
TGTGCCAGCAGTGAACGGGGCTATGGCTACACCTTC | CASSERGYGYTF | TRBJ1-2 | TRBV2 | NA | NA
TGTGCCTGGAGTGTACGGTCCTTTGCTAGCGTATTAAATGAGCAGTTCTTC | CAWSVRSFASVLNEQFF | TRBJ2-1 | TRBV30 | NA | NA
TGCAGCGTGAAAACGACAGGGAGGAACACTGAAGCTTTCTTT | CSVKTTGRNTEAFF | TRBJ1-1 | TRBV29-1 | NA | TRBD1
TGCAGCGTGTTGGGACCGCTCACAGATACGCAGTATTTT | CSVLGPLTDTQYF | TRBJ2-3 | TRBV29-1 | NA | NA
TGTGCCAGCAGCCTGGGGACAGGGGATTGGGAGACCCAGTACTTC | CASSLGTGDWETQYF | TRBJ2-5 | TRBV7-9 | once | TRBD1
TGTGCCAGCAGTTCTGCAGGGGGTACCAAAAACATTCAGTACTTC | CASSSAGGTKNIQYF | TRBJ2-4 | TRBV6-5 | NA | TRBD1
TGTGCCAGCAGCCTCTTTCCAGGTTCTAACTATGGCTACACCTTC | CASSLFPGSNYGYTF | TRBJ1-2 | TRBV9 | NA | NA
TGCAGCGTCCACGGGGGCGCGGGTTCCTACAATGAGCAGTTCTTC | CSVHGGAGSYNEQFF | TRBJ2-1 | TRBV29-1 | few | NA
TGTGCCAGCACCAAAAGGAGGGACCTCTACGAGCAGTACTTC | CASTKRRDLYEQYF | TRBJ2-7 | TRBV6-5 | few | NA
TGCAGCGTTGGCACCAATAACTATGGCTACACCTTC | CSVGTNNYGYTF | TRBJ1-2 | TRBV29-1 | NA | NA
TGTGCCAGCAGCGTAGCTGAGGGGGGCCGCACTGAAGCTTTCTTT | CASSVAEGGRTEAFF | TRBJ1-1 | TRBV9 | few | NA
TGTGCCAGCAGCCCCTGGCTAGCGGGGGAGCAAGAGACCCAGTACTTC | CASSPWLAGEQETQYF | TRBJ2-5 | TRBV9 | NA | TRBD2
TGTGCCAGCCGGGACAGCCATTTCTCTGGGGCCAACGTCCTGACTTTC | CASRDSHFSGANVLTF | TRBJ2-6 | TRBV27 | NA | TRBD1
TGTGCCTGGAGTGTATTGCTGCAGGACAGTCCCTCCCTCTTC | CAWSVLLQDSPSLF | TRBJ1-2 | TRBV30 | NA | NA
TGTGCCAGCAGCCAAACTTCGCCGATCTACGAGCAGTACTTC | CASSQTSPIYEQYF | TRBJ2-7 | TRBV7-2 | few | NA
TGTGCTAGCAGCTCGGGACTAGCGGGAGATACGCAGTATTTT | CASSSGLAGDTQYF | TRBJ2-3 | TRBV7-7 | NA | TRBD2
TGTGCCTGGAGTGTTGATTGGAGCTATGGCTACACCTTC | CAWSVDWSYGYTF | TRBJ1-2 | TRBV30 | once | NA
TGTGCCAGCGGGGGAATGAGACTTGACTATTACGAGCAGTACTTC | CASGGMRLDYYEQYF | TRBJ2-7 | TRBV11-2 | NA | NA
TGTGCCAGCAGCCAAGATGTCCTAGCGGGGACAGATACGCAGTATTTT | CASSQDVLAGTDTQYF | TRBJ2-3 | TRBV4-2 | once | TRBD2
TGTGCCAGCAGTACCCGACAGGGTTCCTACGAGCAGTACTTC | CASSTRQGSYEQYF | TRBJ2-7 | TRBV27 | NA | TRBD1
TGCAGCGTAGATACCCGAGGGGAGGTCCAAGAGACCCAGTACTTC | CSVDTRGEVQETQYF | TRBJ2-5 | TRBV29-1 | few | NA
TGTGCCAGCAGAAGAACAGTGGTTCTAAACTATGGCTACACCTTC | CASRRTVVLNYGYTF | TRBJ1-2 | TRBV2 | few | NA
TGTGCCAGCAGCCAAGCTTCGATCGCTTACTATGGCTACACCTTC | CASSQASIAYYGYTF | TRBJ1-2 | TRBV4-2 | few | NA
TGCGCCAGCAGCGAAGGAAGGAAGGAAAAACTGTTTTTT | CASSEGRKEKLFF | TRBJ1-4 | TRBV5-1 | few | NA
TGCGCCAGCAGCCCGGACAGGGGCGGTGTGGAGACCCAGTACTTC | CASSPDRGGVETQYF | TRBJ2-5 | TRBV5-1 | NA | TRBD1
TGTGCCAGCAGCCCCGACAGGGAGGAGGGCAATGAGCAGTTCTTC | CASSPDREEGNEQFF | TRBJ2-1 | TRBV7-9 | NA | NA
TGCGCCAGCAGTGTGGCAGGGACCTATGGCTACACCTTC | CASSVAGTYGYTF | TRBJ1-2 | TRBV5-1 | NA | NA
TGCGCCAGCAGCAGACAACAGGGAACTAATGAAAAACTGTTTTTT | CASSRQQGTNEKLFF | TRBJ1-4 | TRBV5-1 | few | NA